This T cell receptor (beta chain) was recovered during a study of OX40 agonist ivuxolimab in advanced cancers. Generated by immunoSEQ multiplex PCR, the TCRdb table keeps only in-frame clones and is missing some. The table includes 99,000 or so clones, approximately 95% detected once. Germline loops: CDR1 SGHRS, CDR2 YFSETQ. The CDR3 runs 14 residues. Trimming cost V 0 bases and J 5 bases; bases outside gene matches: 4. This chain joins TRBV5-1 and TRBJ2-5; 7 nucleotides agree with TRBD2. The input for sequencing was CD4+ or CD8+ T cells sorted from blood, taken in a trial of the OX40 agonist ivuxolimab. The clonotype was recovered from an adult with an advanced solid tumor such as melanoma, head and neck, liver or kidney cancer. The CDR3 here is CASSLGLATETQYF. The CDR3 coding sequence is TGCGCCAGCAGCTTGGGACTAGCAACCGAGACCCAGTACTTC.